These 9 T cell receptor beta chains share one sample of origin, sequenced in a study of blood T cells in healthy people across ages. The authors ran a second PCR of roughly 6 to 12 cycles using a sample-barcoded 5' primer and a J-beta primer mix. TCRdb re-derived calls from the 5' RACE reads in MiXCR, one entry per CDR3 protein. This table holds about a million distinct CDR3 sequences, 48% found once. Specimen: blood. The receptor set was obtained from a young man in good health.

The chain recombines TRBV7-2 with TRBJ1-5; possibly TRBD1 for D (6 bases). Germline CDR1 reads SGHTA; CDR2 reads FQGNSA. CDR3 length: 15 residues. V dropped 5 bases and J dropped 4 bases, with 15 bases sitting between them. The CDR3 region has the DNA TGTGCCAGCAGCCAGGACAGTTATAGGAATCAGCCCCAGCATTTT. It yields the protein CASSQDSYRNQPQHF.

This clonotype was seen a handful of times. This chain links TRBV6-5 with TRBJ2-2, with D maybe TRBD1 (6 bases). Germline loops: CDR1 MNHEY, CDR2 SVGAGI. Between the trimmed V and J ends, which lost 5 bases and 6 bases, there was a span of 13 bases. This CDR3 has 14 residues. CDR3 loop: CASSLRQGPGELFF. The CDR3 DNA follows: TGTGCCAGCAGTCTTCGTCAGGGGCCCGGGGAGCTGTTTTTT.

The chain employs TRBV28 and TRBJ2-7; D possibly corresponds to TRBD2 (6 bases). Gene TRBJ2-5 matches the end of the DNA better, so the J call may be wrong. Per germline, CDR1 MDHEN and CDR2 SYDVKM. This CDR3 contains 14 residues. The CDR3 nucleotides are TGTGCCAGCAGGCCGGGACTTTCCCAAGAGACCCAGTACTTC. It translates to CASRPGLSQETQYF.

The CDR3 sequence: CSARAGTIGDEKLFF. The CDR3 nucleotides are TGCAGTGCCCGGGCCGGGACTATAGGGGATGAAAAACTGTTTTTT. The rearrangement links TRBV20-1 to TRBJ1-4; possible D gene TRBD1, 5 bases. V gave up 6 bases and J gave up 6 bases, with 20 bases separating them. From germline, CDR1 is DFQATT and CDR2 SNEGSKA (reference sequence). This CDR3 has 15 residues.

In its sample, this clonotype was seen a few times. CDR3 sequence: CSVGGGENYGYTF. CDR3 bases: TGCAGCGTTGGCGGCGGGGAAAACTATGGCTACACCTTC. The rearrangement uses TRBV29-1 and TRBJ1-2; D is uncertain. From germline, CDR1 is SQVTM and CDR2 ANQGSEA. V lost 4 bases to trimming and J lost 2 bases, with 11 bases between them. The CDR3 is 13 residues long. The whole variable domain, filled in from reference TRBV29-1 and TRBJ1-2, reads SAVISQKPSRDICQRGTSLTIQCQVDSQVTMMFWYRQQPGQSLTLIATANQGSEATYESGFVIDKFPISRPNLTFSTLTVSNMSPEDSSIYLCSVGGGENYGYTFGSGTRLTVV.

This clonotype has a handful of counts. The chain combines TRBV4-3 with TRBJ2-1, with D possibly TRBD2 on 6 matching bases. V lost 0 bases, J lost 0 bases, and 12 bases lay in between. CDR1 and CDR2 from the germline V gene are LGHNA and YSLEER. The CDR3 contains 17 residues. The CDR3 DNA reads TGCGCCAGCAGCCAAGACCGAGCGGGTTCCTCCTACAATGAGCAGTTCTTC. The encoded protein is CASSQDRAGSSYNEQFF.

This rearrangement joins TRBV27 to TRBJ2-1; 10 bases line up with TRBD2. Germline assignment: CDR1 MNHEY and CDR2 SMNVEV (reference sequence). The CDR3 consists of 16 residues. The junction had 6 bases not matched to a gene; V was cut back by 3 bases and J by 4 bases. Here the CDR3 DNA reads TGTGCCAGCAGTTTGGGTAGCGGGGGGCTTTACAATGAGCAGTTCTTC. Translation: CASSLGSGGLYNEQFF.

The chain uses TRBV28 and TRBJ2-7; D is ambiguous. The germline V gene has CDR1 MDHEN and CDR2 SYDVKM. The CDR3 spans 12 residues. V lost 6 bases and J lost 5, with 11 bases in between. The CDR3 sequence: CASRKDSNEQYF. The CDR3, as DNA: TGTGCCAGCAGGAAAGACTCTAACGAGCAGTACTTC. Variable domain in full (rest from reference TRBV28 and TRBJ2-7): DVKVTQSSRYLVKRTGEKVFLECVQDMDHENMFWYRQDPGLGLRLIYFSYDVKMKEKGDIPEGYSVSREKKERFSLILESASTNQTSMYLCASRKDSNEQYFGPGTRLTVT.

Written as DNA, the CDR3 is TGTGCCAGCAGTGAATCAGGGCTCGATGAGCAGTTCTTC. This translates into CASSESGLDEQFF. The chain has TRBV2 and TRBJ2-1, with D perhaps TRBD1 (5 bases). Germline CDR1 SNHLY, CDR2 FYNNEI. The V and J ends lost 2 bases and 8 bases respectively, with 10 bases between them. CDR3 length: 13 residues.